This record concerns one T cell receptor beta chain sequence. The specificity of this receptor is unknown. Base quality data are lacking; no much larger clone is found one base away. The protocol used for the library was the immunoSEQ multiplex PCR assay. TCRdb's version of the immuneACCESS table is confined to in-frame rearrangements and falls short of the full clone set. An unresolved V gene accounts for under half of the shortfall where checked; the remainder is of unknown origin. The sample data list fewer than 120,000 clones, and roughly 90% of these were observed just once. The ten largest make up about 3.9% of the sample. The sample originates from a study of control samples from healthy donors and cancer patients (dated by TCRdb to 2020 to 2021). Trimming costs V 4 bases and J 0 bases, and their ends lie 9 bases apart. Per the germline V gene, SGHDT is the CDR1 and YYEEEE is the CDR2. The CDR3 contains 14 residues, cysteine and phenylalanine counted. Only the CDR3 portion is preserved as DNA: 42 bases, with reading frame beginning at the first base.

Sequencing was done on a sample of PBMCs. The rearrangement joined TRBV5-6 to TRBJ2-3, with TRBD2 perhaps the D gene, on 6 matching bases. This TCR came from an older woman with lung cancer. The DNA sequence is TGTGCCAGCAGCCTGGGGACTAGCACAGATACGCAGTATTTT. This sequence encodes CASSLGTSTDTQYF.